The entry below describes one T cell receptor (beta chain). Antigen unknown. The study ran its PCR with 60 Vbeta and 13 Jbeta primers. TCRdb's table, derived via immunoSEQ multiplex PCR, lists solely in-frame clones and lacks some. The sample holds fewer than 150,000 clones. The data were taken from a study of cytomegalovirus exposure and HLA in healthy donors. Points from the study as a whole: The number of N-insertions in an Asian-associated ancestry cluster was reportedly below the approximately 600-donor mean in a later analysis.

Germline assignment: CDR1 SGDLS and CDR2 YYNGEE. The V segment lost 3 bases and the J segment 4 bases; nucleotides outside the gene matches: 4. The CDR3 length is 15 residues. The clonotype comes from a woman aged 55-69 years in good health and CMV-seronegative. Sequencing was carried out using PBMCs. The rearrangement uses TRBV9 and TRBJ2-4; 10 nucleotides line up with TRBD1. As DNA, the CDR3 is TGTGCCAGCAGCGCTACGGGACAGGGGAAAAACATTCAGTACTTC. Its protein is CASSATGQGKNIQYF.